The 3 T cell receptor beta chains below all came from one sample that was sequenced in a study of T cell responses to AZD1222 COVID-19 vaccine. The table came from immunoSEQ multiplex PCR; TCRdb's copy has only in-frame clones and leaves some out. This sample has about 120,000 clones, with roughly 88% found just once. The material was peripheral blood, obtained on day 0 of MenACWY control vaccination. These receptors originate from an adult in good health.

DNA for the CDR3: TGTGCCAGCAGTTTGTCGGATTACTATGGCTACACCTTC. Protein product: CASSLSDYYGYTF. The chain carries TRBV28 and TRBJ1-2; D remains ambiguous. Trimming pared 3 bases from V and 3 bases from J, leaving 8 bases between. Germline CDR1 MDHEN, CDR2 SYDVKM. The CDR3 sequence is 13 residues long.

The J gene is TRBJ2-1, the V gene TRBV4-2; 15 nucleotides align to TRBD2. The V and J ends lost 2 bases and 4 bases, in that order; junction bases with no gene match: 3. This CDR3 region has 17 residues. Germline V gives CDR1 LGHNA, CDR2 YNFKEQ. The CDR3 nucleotides are TGTGCCAGCAGCCAACGGACTAGCGGGGGGGTGTACAATGAGCAGTTCTTC. Its protein is CASSQRTSGGVYNEQFF.

This rearrangement joins TRBV9 to TRBJ1-4; D possibly corresponds to TRBD1 (5 bases). Trimming shortened V by 6 bases and J by 3 bases, and 15 bases separated the two germline ends. CDR1 is SGDLS and CDR2 is YYNGEE in the germline V gene. The CDR3 is 15 amino acids. Here the CDR3 DNA reads TGTGCCAGCAAACCCGGGGCGCACCCTAATGAAAAACTGTTTTTT. Translation gives CASKPGAHPNEKLFF.